What follows are 4 T cell receptor beta chains derived from one specimen sequenced in a study of blood T cell repertoires in COVID-19. Clones were read by immunoSEQ multiplex PCR, and TCRdb kept only the in-frame ones, dropping some. The sample has 15,000 to 17,000 clones, 85% to 90% seen once; the top ten hold around 50%. Material: peripheral blood. These TCRs come from a man in his sixties with acute or convalescent COVID-19.

CDR3 sequence: CASSLSGTGGSGYTF. The CDR3 DNA reads TGCGCCAGCAGCTTATCCGGGACAGGGGGCTCCGGCTACACCTTC. This chain uses TRBV5-1 with TRBJ1-2, with 12 bases lining up with TRBD1. Losses at the gene ends were 2 bases for V and 8 bases for J; bases not matched to a gene: 7. There are 15 residues in the CDR3. Germline CDR1 is SGHRS and CDR2 is YFSETQ. Full variable domain (missing parts from reference TRBV5-1 and TRBJ1-2): KAGVTQTPRYLIKTRGQQVTLSCSPISGHRSVSWYQQTPGQGLQFLFEYFSETQRNKGNFPGRFSGRQFSNSRSEMNVSTLELGDSALYLCASSLSGTGGSGYTFGSGTRLTVV.

The chain carries TRBV19 and TRBJ2-3; TRBD1 might be the D (5 bases). This CDR3 is 14 amino acids long. From germline, CDR1 is LNHDA and CDR2 SQIVND (reference sequence). Trimming cost V 1 base and J 3 bases, with 8 bases left between them. CDR3 residues: CASSIGGSTDTQYF. CDR3 DNA: TGTGCCAGTAGTATAGGGGGCAGTACAGATACGCAGTATTTT.

The chain carries TRBV5-1 and TRBJ2-4, with no clear D. Looked up from germline, CDR1 is SGHRS and CDR2 is YFSETQ. V was shortened by 3 bases and J by 5 bases, with 3 bases between the two germline ends. The CDR3 runs to 11 residues. CDR3 residues: CASSSENIQYF. Written as DNA, the CDR3 is TGCGCCAGCAGCTCTGAAAACATTCAGTACTTC.

The chain carries TRBV12-3 or TRBV12-4 and TRBJ1-2; TRBD1 matches 8 bases. Germline trimming cut 6 bases from V and 8 bases from J; bases unmatched to any gene: 8. This CDR3 comprises 13 residues. CDR3 residues: CASSFGTGGGYTF. DNA of the CDR3: TGTGCCAGCAGCTTCGGGACAGGCGGGGGCTACACCTTC.